This note documents a single T cell receptor beta chain sequence. No antigen is known for it. Isolation of PBMCs gave at least 7 million cells per sample. The use of a sample-barcoded 5' primer and a J-beta primer mix characterized a second PCR of about 7 to 12 cycles. Per-sample output comprised a minimum of 2.5 million paired-end reads containing CDR3. One entry per CDR3 protein, called by TCRdb with MiXCR from the 5' RACE reads. The repertoire has over a million distinct CDR3 sequences, 42% of them found once; the top ten carry about 4%. This CDR3 has 19 amino acids. Germline V gene lookup returns CDR1 SEHNR and CDR2 FQNEAQ (reference sequence). The junction had 18 bases not matched to a gene; V was cut back by 4 bases and J by 2 bases. This entry comes from a study of blood T cells in healthy people across ages. Whole-study context: Template switching retrieved approximately one barcoded beta molecule for each two T cells. Study-wide results and limits: Observed TCR beta diversity per million T cells went down as age went up. This fall followed a roughly linear course with age.

The clonotype was recovered from a woman between 18 and 30 years old in good health. The chain employs TRBV7-9 and TRBJ2-3; TRBD2 aligns across 7 bases. The specimen sequenced was blood. The CDR3 sequence is CASSSTDLFLADHTDTQYF. For the CDR3, the DNA is TGTGCCAGCAGCTCAACCGACCTCTTTCTAGCGGACCACACAGATACGCAGTATTTT.